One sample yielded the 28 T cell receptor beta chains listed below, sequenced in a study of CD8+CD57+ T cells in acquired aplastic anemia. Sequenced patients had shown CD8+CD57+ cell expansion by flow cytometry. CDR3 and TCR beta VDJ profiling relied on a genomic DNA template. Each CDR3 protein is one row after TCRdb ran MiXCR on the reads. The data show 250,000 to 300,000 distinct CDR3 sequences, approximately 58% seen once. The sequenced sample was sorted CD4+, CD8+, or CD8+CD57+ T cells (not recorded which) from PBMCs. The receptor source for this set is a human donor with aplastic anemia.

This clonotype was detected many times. The CDR3 DNA reads as TGTGCCAGCAGCCAAAATGTCGGGGAGCTGTTTTTT. It specifies CASSQNVGELFF. This chain connects TRBV3-1 to TRBJ2-2, with unresolved D. V was shortened by 2 bases and J by 7 bases, with 5 bases between the two germline ends. The CDR3 totals 12 residues. Germline V CDR1 and CDR2: LGHDT, YNNKEL (reference sequence).

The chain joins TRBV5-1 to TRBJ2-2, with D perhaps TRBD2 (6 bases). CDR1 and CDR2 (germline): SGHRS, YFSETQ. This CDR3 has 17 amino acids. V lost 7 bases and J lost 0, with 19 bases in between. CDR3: CASSRERTSTNTGELFF. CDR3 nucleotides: TGCGCCAGCTCCCGGGAGCGGACTTCCACGAACACCGGGGAGCTGTTTTTT.

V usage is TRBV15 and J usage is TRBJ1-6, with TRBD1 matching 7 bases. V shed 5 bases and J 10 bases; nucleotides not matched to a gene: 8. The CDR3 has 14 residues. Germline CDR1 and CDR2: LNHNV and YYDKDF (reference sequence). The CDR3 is CATSVDREKSPLHF. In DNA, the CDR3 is TGTGCCACCAGCGTAGACAGGGAAAAGTCACCCCTCCACTTT.

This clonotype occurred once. CDR3 coding DNA: TGTGCCAGCAGGTCTCCGGGACAGGGACCCACAGATACGCAGTATTTT. Its translation: CASRSPGQGPTDTQYF. The rearrangement links TRBV7-3 to TRBJ2-3; 9 nucleotides line up with TRBD1. Per germline, CDR1 SGHTA and CDR2 FQGTGA. The CDR3 loop spans 16 amino acids. With V trimmed by 6 bases and J by 2 bases, 9 bases remained unmatched.

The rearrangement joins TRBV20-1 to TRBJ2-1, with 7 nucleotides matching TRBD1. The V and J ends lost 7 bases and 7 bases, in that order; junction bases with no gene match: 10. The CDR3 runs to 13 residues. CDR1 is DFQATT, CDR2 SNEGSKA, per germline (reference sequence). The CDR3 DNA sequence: TGCAGTGTTAAAGCACAGGGGACGAATGAGCAGTTCTTC. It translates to CSVKAQGTNEQFF.

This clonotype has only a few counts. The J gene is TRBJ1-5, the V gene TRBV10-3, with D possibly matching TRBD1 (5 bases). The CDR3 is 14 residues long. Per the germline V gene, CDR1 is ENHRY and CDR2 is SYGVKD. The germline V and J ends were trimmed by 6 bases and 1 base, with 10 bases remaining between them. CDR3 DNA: TGTGCCATCAGGGGGTCAGGGAGCAATCAGCCCCAGCATTTT. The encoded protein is CAIRGSGSNQPQHF.

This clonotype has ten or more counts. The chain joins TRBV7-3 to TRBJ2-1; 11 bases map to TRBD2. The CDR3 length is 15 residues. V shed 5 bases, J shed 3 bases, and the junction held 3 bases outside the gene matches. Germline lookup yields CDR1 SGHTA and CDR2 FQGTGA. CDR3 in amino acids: CASSPTSGSYNEQFF. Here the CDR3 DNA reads TGTGCCAGCAGCCCAACTAGCGGGAGCTACAATGAGCAGTTCTTC.

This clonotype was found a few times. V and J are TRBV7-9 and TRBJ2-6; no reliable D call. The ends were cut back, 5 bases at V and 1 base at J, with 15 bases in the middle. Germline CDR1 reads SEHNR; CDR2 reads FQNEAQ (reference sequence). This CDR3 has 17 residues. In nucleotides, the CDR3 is TGTGCCAGCAGCGGTGCGGCGCAAGTATCTGGGGCCAACGTCCTGACTTTC. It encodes CASSGAAQVSGANVLTF.

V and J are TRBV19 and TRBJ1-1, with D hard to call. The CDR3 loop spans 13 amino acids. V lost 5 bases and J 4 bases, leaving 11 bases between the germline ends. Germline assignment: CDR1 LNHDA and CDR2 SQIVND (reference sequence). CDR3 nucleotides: TGTGCCAGTAGTCGACGGGGTCTCACTGAAGCTTTCTTT. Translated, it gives CASSRRGLTEAFF.

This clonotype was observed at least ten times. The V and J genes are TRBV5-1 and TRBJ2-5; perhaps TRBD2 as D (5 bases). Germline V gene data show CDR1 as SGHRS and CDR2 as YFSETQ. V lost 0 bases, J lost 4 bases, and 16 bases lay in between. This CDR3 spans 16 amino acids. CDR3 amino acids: CASSLDQSGRGETQYF. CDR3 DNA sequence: TGCGCCAGCAGCTTGGATCAGTCCGGACGGGGAGAGACCCAGTACTTC.

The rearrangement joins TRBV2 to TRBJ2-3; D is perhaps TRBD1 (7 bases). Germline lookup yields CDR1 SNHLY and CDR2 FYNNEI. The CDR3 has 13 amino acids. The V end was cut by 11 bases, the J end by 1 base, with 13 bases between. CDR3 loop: CAPDRRGTDTQYF. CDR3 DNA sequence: TGTGCCCCGGACAGGAGGGGCACAGATACGCAGTATTTT.

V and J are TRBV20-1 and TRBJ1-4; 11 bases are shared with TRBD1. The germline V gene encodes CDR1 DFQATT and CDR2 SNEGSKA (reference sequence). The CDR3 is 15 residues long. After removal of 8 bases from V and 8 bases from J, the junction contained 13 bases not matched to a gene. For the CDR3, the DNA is TGCAGTACTCCCATTCCCGGGACAGGGGGAGAAAAACTGTTTTTT. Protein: CSTPIPGTGGEKLFF.

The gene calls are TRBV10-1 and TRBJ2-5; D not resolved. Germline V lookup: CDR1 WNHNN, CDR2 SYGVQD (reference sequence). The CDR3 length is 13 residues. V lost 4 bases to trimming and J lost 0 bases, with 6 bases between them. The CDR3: CASSGQNQETQYF. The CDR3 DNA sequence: TGCGCCAGCAGTGGGCAGAACCAAGAGACCCAGTACTTC.

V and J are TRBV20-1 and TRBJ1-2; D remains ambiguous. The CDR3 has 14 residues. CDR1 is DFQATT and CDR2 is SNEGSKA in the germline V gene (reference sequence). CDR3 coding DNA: TGCAGCGCTCAACAGTGGGCAGGAGGGTATGGCTACACCTTC. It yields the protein CSAQQWAGGYGYTF.

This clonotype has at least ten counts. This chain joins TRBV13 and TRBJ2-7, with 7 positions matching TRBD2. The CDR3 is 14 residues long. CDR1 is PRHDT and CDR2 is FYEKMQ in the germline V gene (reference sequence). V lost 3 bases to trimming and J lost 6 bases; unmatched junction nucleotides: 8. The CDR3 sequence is CASSFVGGAVEQYF. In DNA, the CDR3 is TGTGCCAGCAGCTTCGTGGGAGGGGCTGTCGAGCAGTACTTC.

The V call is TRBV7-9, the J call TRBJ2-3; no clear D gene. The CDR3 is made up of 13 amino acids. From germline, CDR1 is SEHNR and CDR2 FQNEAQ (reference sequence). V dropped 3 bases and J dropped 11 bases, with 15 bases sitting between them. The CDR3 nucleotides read TGTGCCAGCAGCTTGCCCCGAAGCAATGAGCAGTATTTT. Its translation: CASSLPRSNEQYF.

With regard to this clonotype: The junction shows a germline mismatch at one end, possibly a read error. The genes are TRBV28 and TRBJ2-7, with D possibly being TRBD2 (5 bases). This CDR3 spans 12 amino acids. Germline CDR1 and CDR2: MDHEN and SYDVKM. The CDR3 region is CASSPPRGSLRF. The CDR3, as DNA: TGTGCCAGCAGCCCTCCCAGAGGGTCCCTCCGCTTC.

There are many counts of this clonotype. CDR3 in amino acids: CASSMRGAYEQYF. The CDR3 DNA sequence: TGTGCCAGCAGCATGAGGGGGGCCTACGAGCAGTACTTC. This rearrangement joins TRBV7-9 to TRBJ2-7, with D perhaps matching TRBD1 or TRBD2 (6 bases each). There are 13 residues in the CDR3. In germline, CDR1 is SEHNR, CDR2 FQNEAQ (reference sequence). Trimming stripped 5 bases from V and 2 bases from J, with 10 bases between.

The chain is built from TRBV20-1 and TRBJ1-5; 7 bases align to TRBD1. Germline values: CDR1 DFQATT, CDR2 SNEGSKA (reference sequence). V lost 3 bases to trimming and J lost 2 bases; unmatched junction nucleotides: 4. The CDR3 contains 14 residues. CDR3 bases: TGCAGTGCTAGGGCAGGGGGAGGCAATCAGCCCCAGCATTTT. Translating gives CSARAGGGNQPQHF.

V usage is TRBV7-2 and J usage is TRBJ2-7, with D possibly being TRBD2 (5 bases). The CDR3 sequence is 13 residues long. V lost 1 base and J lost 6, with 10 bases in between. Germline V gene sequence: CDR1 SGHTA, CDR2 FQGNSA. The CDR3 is CASSLESAAEQYF. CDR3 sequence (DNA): TGTGCCAGCAGCTTAGAATCAGCGGCCGAGCAGTACTTC.

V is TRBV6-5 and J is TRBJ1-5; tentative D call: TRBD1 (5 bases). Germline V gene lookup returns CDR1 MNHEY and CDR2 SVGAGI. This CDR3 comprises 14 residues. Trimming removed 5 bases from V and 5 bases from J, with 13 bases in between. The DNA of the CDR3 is TGTGCCAGCAGTGACCTGACGGGGGATCAGCCCCAGCATTTT. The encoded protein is CASSDLTGDQPQHF.

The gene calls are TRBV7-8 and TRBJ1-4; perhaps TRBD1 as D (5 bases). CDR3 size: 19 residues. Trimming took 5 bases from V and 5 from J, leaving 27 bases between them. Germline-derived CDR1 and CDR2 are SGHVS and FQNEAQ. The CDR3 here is CASSPRTLRDGTWNEKLFF. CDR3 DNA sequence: TGTGCCAGCAGCCCCCGGACATTACGGGACGGAACGTGGAATGAAAAACTGTTTTTT.

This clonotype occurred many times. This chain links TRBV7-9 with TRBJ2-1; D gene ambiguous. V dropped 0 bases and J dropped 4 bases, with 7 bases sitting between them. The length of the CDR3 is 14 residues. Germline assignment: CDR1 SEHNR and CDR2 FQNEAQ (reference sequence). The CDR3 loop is CASSLAVGYNEQFF. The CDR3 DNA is TGTGCCAGCAGCTTAGCAGTCGGATACAATGAGCAGTTCTTC.

DNA of the CDR3: TGCAGTGCTAGGGGTAGCGGGGGGCAATACAATGAGCAGTATTTT. It codes for CSARGSGGQYNEQYF. V and J are TRBV20-1 and TRBJ2-3; 10 bases map to TRBD2. Per germline, CDR1 DFQATT and CDR2 SNEGSKA (reference sequence). Trimming removed 3 bases from V and 11 bases from J; junction bases left unmatched: 14. The CDR3 extends over 15 amino acids.

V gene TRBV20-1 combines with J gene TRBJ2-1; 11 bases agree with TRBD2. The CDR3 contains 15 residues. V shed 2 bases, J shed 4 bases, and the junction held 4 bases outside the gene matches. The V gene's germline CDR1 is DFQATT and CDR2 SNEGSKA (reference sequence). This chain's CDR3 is CSARSASGRYNEQFF. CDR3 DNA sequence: TGCAGTGCTAGAAGTGCTAGCGGGAGGTACAATGAGCAGTTCTTC.

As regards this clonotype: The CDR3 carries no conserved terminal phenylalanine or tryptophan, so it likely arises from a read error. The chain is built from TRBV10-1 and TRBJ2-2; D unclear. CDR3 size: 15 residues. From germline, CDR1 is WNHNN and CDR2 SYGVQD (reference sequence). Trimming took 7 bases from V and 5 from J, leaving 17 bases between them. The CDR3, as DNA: TGCGCCAGCAATAGTGCCGGTGCATCAACCGGGGAGCTGTTTTGT. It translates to CASNSAGASTGELFC.

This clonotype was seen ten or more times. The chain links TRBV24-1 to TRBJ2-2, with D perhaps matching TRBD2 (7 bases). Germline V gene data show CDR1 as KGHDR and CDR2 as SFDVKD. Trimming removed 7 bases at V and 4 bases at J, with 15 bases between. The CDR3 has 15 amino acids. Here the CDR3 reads CATSPGGAGTGELFF. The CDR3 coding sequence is TGTGCCACCAGCCCGGGGGGCGCGGGCACCGGGGAGCTGTTTTTT.

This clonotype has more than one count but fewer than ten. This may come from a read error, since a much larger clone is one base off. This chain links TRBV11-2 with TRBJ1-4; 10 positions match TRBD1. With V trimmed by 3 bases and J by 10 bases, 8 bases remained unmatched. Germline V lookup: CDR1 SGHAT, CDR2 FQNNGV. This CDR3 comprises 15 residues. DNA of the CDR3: TGTGCCAGCAGCTTGAGGGACAGGGGAATTGGAAAACTGTTTTTT. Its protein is CASSLRDRGIGKLFF.